What follows describes a single T cell receptor (beta chain). Antigen specificity is unknown. The CDR3 extends over 15 amino acids. J gave up 4 bases and V 6 bases, and 4 bases lay outside the gene matches. Germline V lookup: CDR1 MDHEN, CDR2 SYDVKM. The source of the sample is a study of metastatic and nonmetastatic thyroid tumors. On the study more broadly: The study looked at repertoires side by side in blood and in tumor or nodule tissue from malignant and benign thyroid patients. Regarding the study as a whole: For both blood and tumor, malignant thyroid tumors reportedly showed significantly higher TCR beta diversity than benign nodules did.

Patients underwent thyroid surgery, and none had received any treatment before it. Original processing notes: A papillary thyroid cancer distant-metastasis classifier was built from CDR3 differences across clinicopathological groups. MiXCR was used by TCRdb to re-call the PCR reads. The V and J calls come from TCRdb's annotation, not from the publication. The data show approximately 35,000 clones, 18% seen once. The TCR was taken from a male donor with papillary thyroid cancer or a benign thyroid nodule (not recorded which). Some clones in this sample may be carry-over from other donors' samples. Specimen: blood. The rearrangement uses TRBV28 and TRBJ2-2; 11 bases agree with TRBD1. In DNA form, the CDR3 reads TGTGCCAGCAGGGCCGGGACAGGGGGCACCGGGGAGCTGTTTTTT. Its protein is CASRAGTGGTGELFF.